This paragraph covers one T cell receptor (beta chain) sequence. As yet, its antigen is unknown. The data are from a study of T cells expressing NK-cell markers. Study information: HCMV seropositivity marked most of the eight sequenced donors; one was seronegative.

The CDR3 contains 15 residues. Germline CDR1 and CDR2: SGHAT and FQDESV (reference sequence). A 5'RACE template switching approach incorporating UMIs was used to make TCR beta cDNA. Using the 5' RACE reads, TCRdb records one entry per CDR3 protein without DNA. The sample's table shows hundreds of thousands of distinct CDR3 sequences. Findings and caveats of the study: Dominant NKG2C+ clonotypes in about 6 donors made up about 1.0-7.0% of CD8+ T cells. In a few donors, dominant clonotypes made up roughly 25-60.1% of CD3+CD56-NKG2C+ cells.

This chain links TRBV11-1 with TRBJ2-7; the D call from TCRdb, TRBD1, cannot be confirmed without DNA. The sample was blood T cells: a sorted CD56 or NKG2C T cell subset, CD4+ or CD8+ T cells, or bulk PBMC T cells (not recorded which). This receptor was taken from a man aged 18-69 years in good health. This CDR3 is CASSLETGLFYEQYF.